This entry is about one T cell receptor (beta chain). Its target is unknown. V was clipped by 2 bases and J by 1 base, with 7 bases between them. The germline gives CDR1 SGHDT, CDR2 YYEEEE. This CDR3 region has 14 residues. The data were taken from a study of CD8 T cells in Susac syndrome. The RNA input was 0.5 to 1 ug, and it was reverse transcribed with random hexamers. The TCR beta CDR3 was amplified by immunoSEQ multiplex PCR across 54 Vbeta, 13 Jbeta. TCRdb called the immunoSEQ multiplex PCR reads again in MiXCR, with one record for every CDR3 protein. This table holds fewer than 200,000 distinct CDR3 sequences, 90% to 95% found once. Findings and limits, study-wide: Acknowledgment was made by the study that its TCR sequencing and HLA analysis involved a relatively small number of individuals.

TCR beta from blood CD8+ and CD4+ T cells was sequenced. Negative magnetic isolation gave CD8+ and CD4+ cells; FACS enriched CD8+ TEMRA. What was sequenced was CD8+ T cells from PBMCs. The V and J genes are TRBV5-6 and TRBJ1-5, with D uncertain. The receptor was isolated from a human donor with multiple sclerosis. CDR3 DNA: TGTGCCAGCAGCTTTCGCGGCAGCAATCAGCCCCAGCATTTT. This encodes CASSFRGSNQPQHF.